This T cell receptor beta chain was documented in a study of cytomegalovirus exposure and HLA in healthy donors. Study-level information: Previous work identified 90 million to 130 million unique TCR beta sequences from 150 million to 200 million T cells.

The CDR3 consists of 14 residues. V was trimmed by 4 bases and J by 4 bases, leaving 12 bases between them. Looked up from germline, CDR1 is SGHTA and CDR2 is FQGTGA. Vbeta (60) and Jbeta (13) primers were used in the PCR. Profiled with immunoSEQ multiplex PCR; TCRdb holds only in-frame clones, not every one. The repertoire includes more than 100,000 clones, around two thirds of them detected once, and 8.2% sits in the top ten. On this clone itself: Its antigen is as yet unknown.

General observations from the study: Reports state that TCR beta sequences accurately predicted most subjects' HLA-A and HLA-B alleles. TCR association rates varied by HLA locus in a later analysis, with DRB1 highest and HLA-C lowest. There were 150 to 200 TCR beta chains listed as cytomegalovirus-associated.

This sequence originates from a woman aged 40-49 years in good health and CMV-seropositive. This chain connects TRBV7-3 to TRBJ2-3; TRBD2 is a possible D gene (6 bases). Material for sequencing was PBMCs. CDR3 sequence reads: CASSSGLRSDTQYF. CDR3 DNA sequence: TGTGCCAGCAGCTCGGGACTCCGGTCAGATACGCAGTATTTT.